Below, one TCR beta chain is given with its context. With random hexamers, reverse transcription was performed on 0.5 to 1 ug of RNA. By means of immunoSEQ multiplex PCR, TCR beta CDR3 spanning 54 Vbeta and 13 Jbeta underwent amplification. TCRdb passed the immunoSEQ multiplex PCR reads through MiXCR, listing each CDR3 protein once. Of about 210,000 distinct CDR3 sequences listed, approximately 95% are singletons. The sample originates from a study of CD8 T cells in Susac syndrome. The authors sequenced TCR beta from blood CD8+ and CD4+ T cells. The multiple sclerosis control cohort comprised treatment-naive individuals presenting with stable or active relapsing-remitting disease. The CD8+ and CD4+ T cells were isolated magnetically using a negative isolation approach, whereas the TEMRA cells were enriched by FACS. Sequencing was carried out using CD4+ T cells from PBMCs. The sequence was obtained from a human donor with multiple sclerosis.

Here the CDR3 DNA reads TGTGCCAGCAGCGAACTAGCGGTCTACAATGAGCAGTTCTTC. This sequence encodes CASSELAVYNEQFF. This rearrangement joins TRBV9 to TRBJ2-1, with TRBD2 matching 8 bases. Germline lookup yields CDR1 SGDLS and CDR2 YYNGEE. The CDR3 runs to 14 residues. J lost 3 bases, V lost 3 bases, and 2 bases had no gene match.